The clone carrying this TCR beta chain was observed a handful of times. This entry is derived from a study of human T cells and chemical hapten exposure. TCRdb passed the RACE reads through MiXCR, listing each CDR3 protein once. The data hold around 190,000 distinct CDR3 sequences, with approximately 20% observed a single time. Trimming cost V 0 bases and J 0 bases, with 8 bases left between them. CDR3 length equals 15 residues. The time point: patch test 1, 2 weeks after DPC sensitization. Noted treatment: therapeutic diphenylcyclopropenone sensitization with weekly scalp DPC. This receptor was obtained from a woman in her forties or fifties with alopecia areata. Some clones in this sample may be carry-over from other donors' samples. V gene TRBV12-3 or TRBV12-4 combines with J gene TRBJ1-1; D unclear. Sequences were derived from whole blood, sampled in connection with sensitization to the hapten diphenylcyclopropenone (DPC). The CDR3 nucleotides read TGTGCCAGCAGTTTAGCTGGTCGGATGAACACTGAAGCTTTCTTT. It translates to CASSLAGRMNTEAFF.